The entry below gives a single T cell receptor beta chain sequence along with its context. Its antigen is currently not known. Within one base of it there is no much larger clone, and no base qualities were kept. There are 15 amino acids in the CDR3, from cysteine to phenylalanine inclusive. Only the CDR3 DNA is retained, 45 bases long and in frame from the first base. Deletion took 3 bases off V and 0 bases off J, with a span of 11 bases between the germline ends. The CDR1 and CDR2 encoded by the germline V gene are KGHSH and LQKENI. The library was obtained by the immunoSEQ multiplex PCR assay. In the authors' own workflow: A statistical classification framework was built for diagnosing cytomegalovirus status from the catalog of TCR beta chain sequences. TCRdb obtained this table from immuneACCESS and retained in-frame rearrangements with V and J assigned. These tables miss some clones; where compared with another copy, unresolved V genes account for less than half of the shortfall, and the remainder is unexplained. V and J calls and clone size are copied from that table; D and trimming were computed from the DNA. In all, the sample holds 200,000 to 300,000 clones, and about 90% of those were seen once. Jointly, the top ten make up roughly 1.2% of the sample.

The data were taken from a study of cytomegalovirus exposure and HLA in healthy donors listed by TCRdb under 2017. As for the study more broadly: A later analysis indicated that the 90 to 150 validation repertoires were generated on the platform also employed for the roughly 720 repertoires of the first cohort. The study aimed to test whether signatures of past pathogen exposure could be identified by cataloging public T cell receptors. Besides the first cohort of under 700 subjects, a separate validation cohort made up of some 110 different subjects was used. High-throughput TCR immunosequencing, statistical association of individual TCRs with disease status, and machine learning were combined to predict cytomegalovirus infection status.

The full study reports these points: Three of the identified cytomegalovirus-associated TCR beta chains were confirmed in vitro to be specific for cytomegalovirus antigens. While some public TCRs were present in many individuals, most TCR sequences turned up only very rarely across donors. A later analysis had no HLA typing for the validation cohort, so co-occurrence there was scored across all 130 or so repertoires. Of the cluster scores, 94% were above 0 in a later analysis, which found that TCRs clustered in the first cohort also tended to co-occur in the 120 validation repertoires. The authors suggested that the approach could potentially be extended to other disease states and immunological phenotypes. In both the original and validation cohorts, the classifier was reported to diagnose cytomegalovirus status with high specificity and sensitivity. A total of 150 to 200 TCR beta chains were listed by the study as associated with cytomegalovirus.

Donors formed part of the validation cohort, which comprised 120 subjects and was distinct from the first cohort of over 500 subjects. Rearrangement joined TRBV18 to TRBJ1-1; the D gene identity is not certain. The sample consisted of PBMCs. The sequence came from a woman in her 30s in good health and CMV-seropositive. The DNA reads as follows: TGTGCCAGCTCACCGAGTATGGGCCTGAACACTGAAGCTTTCTTT. The resulting protein is CASSPSMGLNTEAFF.